Listed here are 15 T cell receptor beta chains from one sample, sequenced in a study of control samples from healthy donors and cancer patients. Method: immunoSEQ multiplex PCR; TCRdb's copy keeps in-frame clones and lacks some. Here the sample spans 90,000 to 150,000 clones, approximately 90% being singletons. The sample comprised blood. The receptor set was obtained from a woman between 18 and 29 years old in good health.

J is TRBJ2-7 and V is TRBV7-2, with unresolved D. The V end lost 4 bases, the J end lost 4 bases, and 11 bases lay between the germline ends. This CDR3 has 13 residues. Germline values: CDR1 SGHTA, CDR2 FQGNSA. The CDR3 here is CASSSAAPYEQYF. The CDR3 DNA reads TGTGCCAGCAGCTCAGCCGCCCCTTACGAGCAGTACTTC.

The V gene is TRBV28, the J gene TRBJ1-2, with D hard to call. In germline, CDR1 is MDHEN, CDR2 SYDVKM. V lost 1 base and J 2 bases, leaving 8 bases between the germline ends. This CDR3 contains 14 residues. The CDR3 sequence: CASSLLDGNYGYTF. The CDR3 DNA sequence: TGTGCCAGCAGTTTATTAGATGGGAACTATGGCTACACCTTC.

V gene TRBV6-1 combines with J gene TRBJ1-5; unclear D gene. CDR3 length: 16 amino acids. V was shortened by 2 bases and J by 7 bases, with 18 bases between the two germline ends. Germline V gene lookup returns CDR1 MNHNS and CDR2 SASEGT. CDR3 amino acids: CASSELRGDAQQPQHF. The CDR3 nucleotides are TGTGCCAGCAGTGAACTTCGGGGTGATGCGCAACAGCCCCAGCATTTT.

The chain links TRBV5-4 to TRBJ1-1; the match to TRBD1 covers 9 bases. V lost 5 bases to trimming and J lost 4 bases; unmatched junction nucleotides: 6. Germline CDR1 reads SGHNT; CDR2 reads YYREEE (reference sequence). The CDR3 extends over 14 amino acids. CDR3 protein: CASSGQGLVTEAFF. CDR3 bases: TGTGCCAGCAGTGGACAGGGGTTGGTCACTGAAGCTTTCTTT.

The chain recombines TRBV2 with TRBJ2-3; D remains ambiguous. The CDR3 is 13 residues long. Trimming cost V 5 bases and J 4 bases, with 10 bases left between them. Germline V gene data show CDR1 as SNHLY and CDR2 as FYNNEI. The CDR3 spells CASSPSAPDTQYF. In DNA form, the CDR3 reads TGTGCCAGCAGTCCCTCGGCCCCAGATACGCAGTATTTT.

This clone was found a few times. The chain carries TRBV15 and TRBJ2-1; D gene unclear. Germline lookup yields CDR1 LNHNV and CDR2 YYDKDF (reference sequence). This CDR3 has 15 residues. V dropped 2 bases and J dropped 4 bases, with 12 bases sitting between them. The CDR3, as DNA: TGTGCCACCAGCAGAAGCCCGACGACTTACAATGAGCAGTTCTTC. Its protein is CATSRSPTTYNEQFF.

V gene TRBV4-1 combines with J gene TRBJ1-2; 10 bases are a match to TRBD1. This CDR3 comprises 15 residues. J gave up 2 bases and V 5 bases, and 5 bases lay outside the gene matches. The germline V gene encodes CDR1 MGHRA and CDR2 YSYEKL. The DNA of the CDR3 is TGCGCCAGCAGCGCCCGGGACAGGGGAAACTATGGCTACACCTTC. Protein product: CASSARDRGNYGYTF.

V and J are TRBV19 and TRBJ1-4; the D is unclear. V shed 1 base and J shed 1 base, with 10 bases lying between them. The germline gives CDR1 LNHDA, CDR2 SQIVND (reference sequence). CDR3 length: 16 amino acids. The CDR3 reads CASSIGFGGTNEKLFF. In DNA form, the CDR3 reads TGTGCCAGTAGTATAGGTTTCGGTGGAACTAATGAAAAACTGTTTTTT.

The chain couples TRBV7-2 to TRBJ1-3, with D hard to call. The germline V gene encodes CDR1 SGHTA and CDR2 FQGNSA. CDR3 length equals 14 residues. V dropped 7 bases and J dropped 1 base, with 11 bases sitting between them. DNA of the CDR3: TGTGCCAGCACCCCAGGAGGGTCTGGAAACACCATATATTTT. It translates to CASTPGGSGNTIYF.

The chain links TRBV20-1 to TRBJ2-1; D is perhaps TRBD1 or TRBD2 (5 bases each). The CDR3 sequence is 11 residues long. Germline V gene data show CDR1 as DFQATT and CDR2 as SNEGSKA (reference sequence). CDR3 sequence reads: CSAPGSNEQFF. CDR3 nucleotides: TGCAGCGCCCCAGGGAGCAATGAGCAGTTCTTC.

The CDR3 reads CASSLDRGENYGYTF. CDR3 coding DNA: TGTGCCAGCAGCTTAGATCGGGGAGAGAACTATGGCTACACCTTC. This chain connects TRBV11-3 to TRBJ1-2; no definite D call. The CDR3 runs 15 residues. CDR1 and CDR2 (germline): SGHNT, YENEEA. With 0 bases removed from V and 2 bases from J, the gap between germline ends came to 10 bases.

This chain connects TRBV18 to TRBJ2-1, with D possibly TRBD2 on 6 matching bases. Germline V CDR1 and CDR2: KGHSH, LQKENI. V was trimmed by 3 bases and J by 4 bases, leaving 13 bases between them. This CDR3 has 15 residues. CDR3 loop: CASSPGRGKYNEQFF. CDR3 nucleotide sequence: TGTGCCAGCTCACCGGGGCGGGGTAAATACAATGAGCAGTTCTTC.

The V gene is TRBV7-2, the J gene TRBJ2-3; no clear D gene. Germline loops: CDR1 SGHTA, CDR2 FQGNSA. The CDR3 length is 13 residues. The germline V and J ends were trimmed by 1 base and 7 bases, with 9 bases remaining between them. In DNA form, the CDR3 reads TGTGCCAGCAGCTTAGATTCCCTAAATACGCAGTATTTT. This sequence encodes CASSLDSLNTQYF. The complete variable domain, with remaining parts taken from reference TRBV7-2 and TRBJ2-3, reads GAGVSQSPSNKVTEKGKDVELRCDPISGHTALYWYRQSLGQGLEFLIYFQGNSAPDKSGLPSDRFSAERTGGSVSTLTIQRTQQEDSAVYLCASSLDSLNTQYFGPGTRLTVL.

This chain connects TRBV20-1 to TRBJ2-7; TRBD1 is a possible D gene (5 bases). This CDR3 is 18 amino acids long. CDR1 is DFQATT, CDR2 SNEGSKA, per germline (reference sequence). Trimming left V 3 bases short and J 2 bases short, with 26 bases between. The CDR3 spells CSASGDTRRTYVAYEQYF. CDR3 in DNA: TGCAGTGCTAGTGGTGACACTCGCCGGACATATGTCGCCTACGAGCAGTACTTC.

The chain is built from TRBV11-2 and TRBJ2-3, with D unresolved. Germline V gene lookup returns CDR1 SGHAT and CDR2 FQNNGV. CDR3 size: 14 residues. V shed 8 bases and J shed 0 bases, with 12 bases lying between them. The DNA of the CDR3 is TGTGCCAGCGGCAAGGAGACTAGCACAGATACGCAGTATTTT. Protein sequence: CASGKETSTDTQYF.